This T cell receptor (beta chain) emerged from a study of blood T cell repertoires in COVID-19. Study summary: Acute and convalescent COVID-19 samples came from the United States, Italy and Spain. Sources were T cells, B-cell-depleted T cells, or PBMCs; the material itself was cDNA or gDNA.

Recruited during active infection, patients (from Seattle) were subsequently followed longitudinally. As handled by the study authors: Estimates of nucleated cell counts were drawn from the amplification of reference gene primers. Generated by immunoSEQ multiplex PCR, the TCRdb table keeps only in-frame clones and is missing some. V and J calls and clone size come straight from that table; D and trimming were deduced from the DNA. The data contain approximately 270,000 clones, around 88% of them singletons. The specimen sequenced was peripheral blood. This TCR derives from a woman in her twenties or thirties with COVID-19, enrolled during active disease.

The CDR3 bases are TGTGCCAGCAGGAGGGAACTGAACACTGAAGCTTTCTTT. The encoded protein is CASRRELNTEAFF. The chain has TRBV2 and TRBJ1-1, with D unresolved. CDR1 and CDR2 (germline): SNHLY, FYNNEI. V lost 6 bases and J lost 0, with 8 bases in between. The CDR3 runs to 13 residues.